This record concerns one T cell receptor beta chain sequence. Repertoires were generated with immunoSEQ multiplex PCR, while TCRdb's copy carries only in-frame clones and drops some. The sample has approximately 59,000 clones, 90% to 95% seen once. The data were taken from a study of T cell changes during pregnancy in multiple sclerosis. The CDR3 totals 13 residues. Between the trimmed V and J ends, which lost 1 base and 5 bases, there was a span of 8 bases. Per germline, CDR1 LGHNA and CDR2 YSLEER. Sample: peripheral blood, taken in the third trimester of pregnancy. The source is a female donor in good health, enrolled as a control in a pregnancy study. The gene calls are TRBV4-3 and TRBJ1-1; possibly TRBD1 for D (6 bases). CDR3 in amino acids: CASSQAGQTEAFF. The CDR3 coding sequence is TGCGCCAGCAGCCAAGCAGGACAGACTGAAGCTTTCTTT.